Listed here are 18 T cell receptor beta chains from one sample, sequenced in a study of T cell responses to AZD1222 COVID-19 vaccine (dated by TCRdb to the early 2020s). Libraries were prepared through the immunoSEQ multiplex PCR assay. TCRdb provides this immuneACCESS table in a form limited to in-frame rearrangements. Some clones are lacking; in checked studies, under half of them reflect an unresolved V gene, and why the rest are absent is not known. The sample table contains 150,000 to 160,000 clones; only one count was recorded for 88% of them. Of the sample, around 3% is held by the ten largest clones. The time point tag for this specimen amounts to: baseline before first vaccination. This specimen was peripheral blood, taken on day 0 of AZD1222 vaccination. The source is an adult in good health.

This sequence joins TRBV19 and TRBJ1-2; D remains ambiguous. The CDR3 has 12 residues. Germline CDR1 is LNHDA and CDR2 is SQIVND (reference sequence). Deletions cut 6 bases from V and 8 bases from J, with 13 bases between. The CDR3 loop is CASSIAGRGYTF. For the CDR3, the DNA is TGTGCCAGTAGCATTGCGGGCCGCGGCTACACCTTC.

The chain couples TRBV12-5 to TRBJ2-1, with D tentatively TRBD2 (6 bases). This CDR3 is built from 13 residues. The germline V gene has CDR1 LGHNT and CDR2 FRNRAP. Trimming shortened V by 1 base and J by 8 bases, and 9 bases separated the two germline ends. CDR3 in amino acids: CASGLGGVDEQFF. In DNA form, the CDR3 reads TGTGCTAGTGGTTTGGGGGGGGTAGATGAGCAGTTCTTC.

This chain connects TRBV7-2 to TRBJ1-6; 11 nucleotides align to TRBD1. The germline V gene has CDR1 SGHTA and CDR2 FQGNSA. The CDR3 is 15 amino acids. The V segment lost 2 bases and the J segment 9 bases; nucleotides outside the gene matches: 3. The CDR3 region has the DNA TGTGCCAGCAGCTTAAAGGACAGGGGGCTTTCACCCCTCCACTTT. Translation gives CASSLKDRGLSPLHF. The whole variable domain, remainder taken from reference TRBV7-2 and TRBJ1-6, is GAGVSQSPSNKVTEKGKDVELRCDPISGHTALYWYRQSLGQGLEFLIYFQGNSAPDKSGLPSDRFSAERTGGSVSTLTIQRTQQEDSAVYLCASSLKDRGLSPLHFGNGTRLTVT.

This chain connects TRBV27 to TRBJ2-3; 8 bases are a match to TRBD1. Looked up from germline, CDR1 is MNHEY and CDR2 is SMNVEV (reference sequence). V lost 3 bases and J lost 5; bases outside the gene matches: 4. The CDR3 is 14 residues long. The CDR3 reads CASSLQGAVDTQYF. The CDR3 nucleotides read TGTGCCAGCAGTTTGCAGGGGGCCGTAGATACGCAGTATTTT.

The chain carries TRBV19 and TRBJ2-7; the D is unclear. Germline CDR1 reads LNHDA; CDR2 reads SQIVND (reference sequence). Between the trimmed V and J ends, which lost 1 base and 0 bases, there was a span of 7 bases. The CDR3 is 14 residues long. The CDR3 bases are TGTGCCAGTAGTATAGGGCGGAGCTCCTACGAGCAGTACTTC. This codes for CASSIGRSSYEQYF.

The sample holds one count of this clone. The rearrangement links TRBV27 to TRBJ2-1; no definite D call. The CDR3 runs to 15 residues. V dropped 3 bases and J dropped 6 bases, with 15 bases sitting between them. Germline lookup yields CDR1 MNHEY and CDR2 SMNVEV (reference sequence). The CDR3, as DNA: TGTGCCAGCAGTTTGGGTCTCCCGCCCACCAATGAGCAGTTCTTC. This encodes CASSLGLPPTNEQFF.

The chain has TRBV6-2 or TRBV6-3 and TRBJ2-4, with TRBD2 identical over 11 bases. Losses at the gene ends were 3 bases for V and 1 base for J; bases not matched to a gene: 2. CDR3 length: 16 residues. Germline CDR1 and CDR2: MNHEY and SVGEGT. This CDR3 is CASSYSGGAAKNIQYF. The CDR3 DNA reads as TGTGCCAGCAGTTATAGCGGGGGGGCGGCCAAAAACATTCAGTACTTC.

The CDR3 here is CASSLDRGAWYEQYF. In nucleotides, the CDR3 is TGTGCCAGCAGCTTGGACAGGGGGGCCTGGTACGAGCAGTACTTC. The chain uses TRBV7-2 and TRBJ2-7, with 10 bases matching TRBD1. Per the germline V gene, CDR1 is SGHTA and CDR2 is FQGNSA. This CDR3 contains 15 residues. Germline trimming cut 3 bases from V and 4 bases from J; bases unmatched to any gene: 6.

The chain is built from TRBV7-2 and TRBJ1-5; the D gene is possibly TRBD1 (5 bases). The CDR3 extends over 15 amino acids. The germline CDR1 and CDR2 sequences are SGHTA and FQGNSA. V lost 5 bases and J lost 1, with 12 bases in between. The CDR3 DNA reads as TGTGCCAGCAGCAAGGCTGGGGCGAGCAATCAGCCCCAGCATTTT. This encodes CASSKAGASNQPQHF.

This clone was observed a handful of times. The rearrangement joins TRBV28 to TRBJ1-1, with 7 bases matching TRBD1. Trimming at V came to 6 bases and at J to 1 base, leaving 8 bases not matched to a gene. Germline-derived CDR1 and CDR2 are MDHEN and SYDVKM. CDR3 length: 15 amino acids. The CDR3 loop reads CASRGPRQGNTEAFF. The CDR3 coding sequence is TGTGCCAGCAGGGGGCCTCGACAGGGGAACACTGAAGCTTTCTTT. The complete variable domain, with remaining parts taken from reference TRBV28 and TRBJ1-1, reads DVKVTQSSRYLVKRTGEKVFLECVQDMDHENMFWYRQDPGLGLRLIYFSYDVKMKEKGDIPEGYSVSREKKERFSLILESASTNQTSMYLCASRGPRQGNTEAFFGQGTRLTVV.

The CDR3 region is CASSQVHTGLAGGNEQFF. The DNA of the CDR3 is TGCGCCAGCAGCCAAGTCCATACGGGACTAGCGGGGGGGAATGAGCAGTTCTTC. This rearrangement joins TRBV4-3 to TRBJ2-1; 16 positions agree with TRBD2. The CDR3 has 18 amino acids. The trim removed 1 base at V and 7 bases at J, leaving 7 bases unmatched. Germline V gives CDR1 LGHNA, CDR2 YSLEER.

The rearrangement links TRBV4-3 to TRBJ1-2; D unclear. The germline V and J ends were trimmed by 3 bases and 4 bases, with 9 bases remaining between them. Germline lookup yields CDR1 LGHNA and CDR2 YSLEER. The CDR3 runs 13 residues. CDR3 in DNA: TGCGCCAGCAGCCAGATGAAAGCCTATGGCTACACCTTC. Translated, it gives CASSQMKAYGYTF.

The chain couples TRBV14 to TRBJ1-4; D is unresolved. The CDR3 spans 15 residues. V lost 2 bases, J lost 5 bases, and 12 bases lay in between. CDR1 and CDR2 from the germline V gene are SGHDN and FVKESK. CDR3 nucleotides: TGTGCCAGCAGCCAATCAAGGAGCGGAAATGAAAAACTGTTTTTT. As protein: CASSQSRSGNEKLFF.

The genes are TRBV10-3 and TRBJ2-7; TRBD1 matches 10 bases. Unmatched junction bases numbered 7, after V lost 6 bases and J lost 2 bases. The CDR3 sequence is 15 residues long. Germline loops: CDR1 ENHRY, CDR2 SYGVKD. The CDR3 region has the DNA TGTGCCATCAGACCCGGGACAGGGGCCCCCTACGAGCAGTACTTC. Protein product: CAIRPGTGAPYEQYF.

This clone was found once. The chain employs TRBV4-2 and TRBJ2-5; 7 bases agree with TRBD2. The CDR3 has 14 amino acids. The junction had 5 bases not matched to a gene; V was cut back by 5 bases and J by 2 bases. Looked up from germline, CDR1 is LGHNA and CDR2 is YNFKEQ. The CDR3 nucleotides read TGTGCCAGCAGCGGGGGGGTTAATCAAGAGACCCAGTACTTC. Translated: CASSGGVNQETQYF.

CDR3 in DNA: TGCGCCAGCAGCTTGGCCCCCATTTCTAGCGGGGGGCACTACGAGCAGTACTTC. Translating gives CASSLAPISSGGHYEQYF. This chain joins TRBV5-1 and TRBJ2-7; 11 bases align to TRBD2. In germline, CDR1 is SGHRS, CDR2 YFSETQ. After removal of 0 bases from V and 3 bases from J, the junction contained 11 bases not matched to a gene. The CDR3 has 18 residues.

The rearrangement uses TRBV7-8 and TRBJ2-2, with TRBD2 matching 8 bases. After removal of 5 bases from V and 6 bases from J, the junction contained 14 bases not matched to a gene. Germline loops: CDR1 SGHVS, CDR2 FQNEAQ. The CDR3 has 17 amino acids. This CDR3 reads CASSPYEGTRASGELFF. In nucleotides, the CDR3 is TGTGCCAGCAGCCCATACGAAGGGACTAGGGCCTCCGGGGAGCTGTTTTTT.

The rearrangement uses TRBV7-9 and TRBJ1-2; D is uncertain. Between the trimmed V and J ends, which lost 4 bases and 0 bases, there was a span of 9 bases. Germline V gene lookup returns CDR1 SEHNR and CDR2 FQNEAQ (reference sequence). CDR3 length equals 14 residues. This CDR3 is CASSWDTANYGYTF. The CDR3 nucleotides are TGTGCCAGCAGCTGGGATACAGCTAACTATGGCTACACCTTC.